This section outlines one TCR beta chain sequence together with its context. The V gene end was trimmed by 4 bases and the J gene end by 12 bases; junction bases not matched to a gene: 12. Germline values: CDR1 MDHEN, CDR2 SYDVKM. This CDR3 contains 14 residues. Profiling relied on immunoSEQ multiplex PCR, and the TCRdb table lists in-frame clones only, not all of them. The sample includes 50,000 to 60,000 clones, around 90% of them seen just once. The data derive from a study of lymphopenia after photon versus proton radiotherapy. This TCR came from a woman aged 40 to 50 with cholangiocarcinoma. V usage is TRBV28 and J usage is TRBJ1-2, with 9 bases lining up with TRBD1. The sequences come from peripheral blood, collected from a patient treated with photon-based radiotherapy. CDR3 DNA sequence: TGTGCCAGCAGTTACGCCCGGGACAGGGTGTCAAACACCTTC. It translates to CASSYARDRVSNTF.